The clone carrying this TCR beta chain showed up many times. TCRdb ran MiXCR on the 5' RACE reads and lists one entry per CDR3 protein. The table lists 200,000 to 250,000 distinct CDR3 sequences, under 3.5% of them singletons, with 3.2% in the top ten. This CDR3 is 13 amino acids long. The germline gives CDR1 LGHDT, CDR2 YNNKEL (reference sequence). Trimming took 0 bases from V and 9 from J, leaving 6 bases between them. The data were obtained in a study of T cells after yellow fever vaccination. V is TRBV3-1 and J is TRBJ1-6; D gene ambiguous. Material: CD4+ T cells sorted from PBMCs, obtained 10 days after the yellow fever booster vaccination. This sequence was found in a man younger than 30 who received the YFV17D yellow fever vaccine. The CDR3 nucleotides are TGTGCCAGCAGCCAAGACGAGGTTTCACCCCTCCACTTT. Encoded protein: CASSQDEVSPLHF.